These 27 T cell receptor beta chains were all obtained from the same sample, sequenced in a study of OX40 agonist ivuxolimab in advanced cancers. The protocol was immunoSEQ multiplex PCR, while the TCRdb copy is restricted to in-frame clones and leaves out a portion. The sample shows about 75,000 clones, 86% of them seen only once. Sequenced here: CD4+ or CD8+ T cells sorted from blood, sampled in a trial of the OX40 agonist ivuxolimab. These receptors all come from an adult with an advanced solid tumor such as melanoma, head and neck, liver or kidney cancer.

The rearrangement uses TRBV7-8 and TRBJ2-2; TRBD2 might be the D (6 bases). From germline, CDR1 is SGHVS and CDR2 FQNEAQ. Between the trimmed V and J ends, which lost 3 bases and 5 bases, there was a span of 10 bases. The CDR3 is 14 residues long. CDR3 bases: TGTGCCAGCAGCTTTTTCAGCGGGACCGGGGAGCTGTTTTTT. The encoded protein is CASSFFSGTGELFF.

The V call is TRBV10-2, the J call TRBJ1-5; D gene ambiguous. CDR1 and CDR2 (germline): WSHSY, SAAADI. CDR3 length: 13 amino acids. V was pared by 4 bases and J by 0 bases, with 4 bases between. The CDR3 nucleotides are TGCGCCAGCAGTGTGTCTAGCAATCAGCCCCAGCATTTT. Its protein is CASSVSSNQPQHF.

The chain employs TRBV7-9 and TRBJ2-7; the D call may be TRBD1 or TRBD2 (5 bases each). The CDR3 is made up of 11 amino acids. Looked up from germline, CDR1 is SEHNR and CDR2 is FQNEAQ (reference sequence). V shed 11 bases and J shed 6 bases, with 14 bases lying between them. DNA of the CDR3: TGTGCCGCGGCAAAGGGGACCGAGCAGTACTTC. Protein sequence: CAAAKGTEQYF.

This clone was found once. The CDR3 reads CASSSGPQAFF. In DNA, the CDR3 is TGTGCCAGCAGCTCCGGACCACAAGCTTTCTTT. The chain is built from TRBV11-2 and TRBJ1-1; no reliable D call. The CDR3 contains 11 residues. V gave up 4 bases and J gave up 9 bases, with 9 bases separating them. In germline, CDR1 is SGHAT, CDR2 FQNNGV.

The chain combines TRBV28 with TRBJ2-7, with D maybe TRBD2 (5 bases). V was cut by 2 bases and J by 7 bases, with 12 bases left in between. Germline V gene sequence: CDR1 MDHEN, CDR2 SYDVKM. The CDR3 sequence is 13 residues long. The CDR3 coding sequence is TGTGCCAGCAGTTTAGGCCCCCGACTAGAGCAGTACTTC. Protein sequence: CASSLGPRLEQYF.

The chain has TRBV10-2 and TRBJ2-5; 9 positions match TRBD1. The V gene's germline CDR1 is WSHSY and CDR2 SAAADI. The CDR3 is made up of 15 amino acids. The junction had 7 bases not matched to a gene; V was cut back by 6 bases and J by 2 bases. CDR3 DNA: TGCGCCAGCAGGGGCGGGACAGGGAAACAAGAGACCCAGTACTTC. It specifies CASRGGTGKQETQYF.

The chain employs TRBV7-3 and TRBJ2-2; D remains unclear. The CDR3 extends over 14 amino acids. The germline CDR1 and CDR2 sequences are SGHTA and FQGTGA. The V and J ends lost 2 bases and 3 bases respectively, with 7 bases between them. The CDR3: CASSLPPDTGELFF. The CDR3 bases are TGTGCCAGCAGCTTACCGCCGGACACCGGGGAGCTGTTTTTT.

CDR3 nucleotide sequence: TGTGCCATCAGGGACAGGGAGGGCTACAATGAGCAGTTCTTC. It encodes CAIRDREGYNEQFF. V usage is TRBV10-3 and J usage is TRBJ2-1; possible D gene TRBD1, 8 bases. Trimming shortened V by 6 bases and J by 3 bases, and 12 bases separated the two germline ends. The germline V gene encodes CDR1 ENHRY and CDR2 SYGVKD. This CDR3 is built from 14 residues.

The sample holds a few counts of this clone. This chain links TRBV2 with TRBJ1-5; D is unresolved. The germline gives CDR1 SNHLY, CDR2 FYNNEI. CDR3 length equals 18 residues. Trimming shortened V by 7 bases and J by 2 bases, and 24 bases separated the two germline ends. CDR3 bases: TGTGCCAGCACCGACATTTTGGGGATGGTTGGGGGCAATCAGCCCCAGCATTTT. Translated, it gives CASTDILGMVGGNQPQHF.

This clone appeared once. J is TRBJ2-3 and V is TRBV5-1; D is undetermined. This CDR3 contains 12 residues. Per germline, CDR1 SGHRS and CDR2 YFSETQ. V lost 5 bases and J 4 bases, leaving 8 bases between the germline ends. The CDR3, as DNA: TGCGCCAGCAGTTCCCAAGCAGATACGCAGTATTTT. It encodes CASSSQADTQYF.

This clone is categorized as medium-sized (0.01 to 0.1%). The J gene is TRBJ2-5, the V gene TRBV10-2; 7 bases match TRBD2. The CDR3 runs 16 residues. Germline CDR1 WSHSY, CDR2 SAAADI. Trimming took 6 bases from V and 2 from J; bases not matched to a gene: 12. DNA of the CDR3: TGCGCCAGCAGGGAGGTAGCTAGCGGCCCTCAAGAGACCCAGTACTTC. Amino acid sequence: CASREVASGPQETQYF.

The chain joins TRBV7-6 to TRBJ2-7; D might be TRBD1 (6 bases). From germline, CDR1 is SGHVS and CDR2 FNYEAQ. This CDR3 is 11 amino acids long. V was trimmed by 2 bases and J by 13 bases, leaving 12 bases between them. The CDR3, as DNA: TGTGCCAGCAGCTTACAGGGGCAAGGCTACTTC. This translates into CASSLQGQGYF.

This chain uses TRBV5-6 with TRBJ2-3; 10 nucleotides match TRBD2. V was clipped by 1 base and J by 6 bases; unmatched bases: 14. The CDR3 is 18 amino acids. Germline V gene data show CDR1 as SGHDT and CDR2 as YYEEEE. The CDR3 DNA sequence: TGTGCCAGCAGCTTGCCCGCTAGCGGGAGCCTTTGGATTGATACGCAGTATTTT. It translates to CASSLPASGSLWIDTQYF.

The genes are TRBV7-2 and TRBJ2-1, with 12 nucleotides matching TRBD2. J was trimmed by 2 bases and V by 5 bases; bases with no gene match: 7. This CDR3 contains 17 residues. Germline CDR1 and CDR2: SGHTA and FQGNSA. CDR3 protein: CASSPRRLAGAYNEQFF. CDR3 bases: TGTGCCAGCAGCCCTCGCCGACTAGCGGGGGCCTACAATGAGCAGTTCTTC.

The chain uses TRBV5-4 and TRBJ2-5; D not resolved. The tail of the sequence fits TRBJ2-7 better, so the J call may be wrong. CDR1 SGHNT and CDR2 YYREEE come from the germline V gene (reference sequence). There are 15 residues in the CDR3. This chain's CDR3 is CASSLVGDIGYEQYF. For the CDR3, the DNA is TGTGCCAGCAGCTTGGTTGGGGATATTGGCTACGAGCAGTACTTC.

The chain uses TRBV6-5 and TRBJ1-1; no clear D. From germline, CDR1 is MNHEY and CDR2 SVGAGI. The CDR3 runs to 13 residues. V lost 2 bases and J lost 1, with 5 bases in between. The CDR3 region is CASSYAGNTEAFF. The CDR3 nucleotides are TGTGCCAGCAGTTACGCCGGGAACACTGAAGCTTTCTTT.

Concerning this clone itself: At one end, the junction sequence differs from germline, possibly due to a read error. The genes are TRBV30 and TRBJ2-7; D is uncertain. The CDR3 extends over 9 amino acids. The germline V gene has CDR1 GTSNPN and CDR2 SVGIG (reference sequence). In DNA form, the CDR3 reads TGTGCCTGGGCTAAGGGCCTACTCTTC. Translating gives CAWAKGLLF.

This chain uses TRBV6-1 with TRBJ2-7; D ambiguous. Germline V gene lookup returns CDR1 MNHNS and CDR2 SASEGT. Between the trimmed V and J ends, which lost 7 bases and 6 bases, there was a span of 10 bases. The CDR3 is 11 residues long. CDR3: CASTPGTEQYF. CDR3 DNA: TGTGCCAGCACGCCTGGTACCGAGCAGTACTTC.

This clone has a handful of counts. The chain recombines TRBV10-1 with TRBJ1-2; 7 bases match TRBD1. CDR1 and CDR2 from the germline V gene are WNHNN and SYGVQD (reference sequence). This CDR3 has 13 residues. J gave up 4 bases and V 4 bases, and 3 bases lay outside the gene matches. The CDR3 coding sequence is TGCGCCAGCAGTGGGGACAGATCCTATGGCTACACCTTC. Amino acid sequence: CASSGDRSYGYTF.

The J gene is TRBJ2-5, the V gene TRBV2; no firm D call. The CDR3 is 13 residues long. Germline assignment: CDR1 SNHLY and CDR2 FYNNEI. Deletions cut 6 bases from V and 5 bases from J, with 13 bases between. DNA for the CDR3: TGTGCCAGCAGCGGCAGCGCTAGGGAGACCCAGTACTTC. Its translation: CASSGSARETQYF.

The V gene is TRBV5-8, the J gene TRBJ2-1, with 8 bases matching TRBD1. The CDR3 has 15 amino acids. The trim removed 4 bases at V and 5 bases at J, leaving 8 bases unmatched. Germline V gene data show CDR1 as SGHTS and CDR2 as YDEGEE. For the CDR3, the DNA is TGTGCCAGCAGCGGCACTCAGGGGGCAAACAATGAGCAGTTCTTC. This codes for CASSGTQGANNEQFF.

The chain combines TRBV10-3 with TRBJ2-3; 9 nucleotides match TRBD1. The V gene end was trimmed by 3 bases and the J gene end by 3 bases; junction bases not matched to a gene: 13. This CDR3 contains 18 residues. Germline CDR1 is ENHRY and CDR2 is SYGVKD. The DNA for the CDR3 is TGTGCCATCAGTGAATCTGGCTCCGGGACAGGGATAACAGATACGCAGTATTTT. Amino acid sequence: CAISESGSGTGITDTQYF.

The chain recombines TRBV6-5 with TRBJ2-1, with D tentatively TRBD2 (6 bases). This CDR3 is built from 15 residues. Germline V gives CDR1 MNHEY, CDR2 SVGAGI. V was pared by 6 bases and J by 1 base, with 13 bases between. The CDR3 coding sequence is TGTGCCAGCAGCTTGACTAGACTTTCCTACAATGAGCAGTTCTTC. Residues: CASSLTRLSYNEQFF.

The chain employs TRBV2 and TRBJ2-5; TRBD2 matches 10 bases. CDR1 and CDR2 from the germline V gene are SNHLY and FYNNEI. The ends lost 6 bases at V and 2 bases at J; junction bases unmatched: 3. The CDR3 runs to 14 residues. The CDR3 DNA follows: TGTGCCAGCAGGTGGACTAGCGGACAAGAGACCCAGTACTTC. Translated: CASRWTSGQETQYF.

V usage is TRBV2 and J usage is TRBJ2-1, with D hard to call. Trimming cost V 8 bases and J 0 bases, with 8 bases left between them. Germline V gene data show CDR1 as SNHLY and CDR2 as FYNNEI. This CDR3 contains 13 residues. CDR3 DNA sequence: TGTGCCAGCGGTCTAAGCTCCTACAATGAGCAGTTCTTC. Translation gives CASGLSSYNEQFF. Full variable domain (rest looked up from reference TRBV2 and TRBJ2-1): EPEVTQTPSHQVTQMGQEVILRCVPISNHLYFYWYRQILGQKVEFLVSFYNNEISEKSEIFDDQFSVERPDGSNFTLKIRSTKLEDSAMYFCASGLSSYNEQFFGPGTRLTVL.

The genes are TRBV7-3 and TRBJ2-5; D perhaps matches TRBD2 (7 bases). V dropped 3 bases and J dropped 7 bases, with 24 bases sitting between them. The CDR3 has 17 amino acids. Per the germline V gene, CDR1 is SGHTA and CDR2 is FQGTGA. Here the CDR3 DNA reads TGTGCCAGCAGCTTGCCTCCGGGGGCGGGAGCTCCGGTGACCCAGTACTTC. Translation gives CASSLPPGAGAPVTQYF. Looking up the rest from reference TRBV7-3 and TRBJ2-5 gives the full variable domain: GAGVSQTPSNKVTEKGKYVELRCDPISGHTALYWYRQSLGQGPEFLIYFQGTGAADDSGLPNDRFFAVRPEGSVSTLKIQRTERGDSAVYLCASSLPPGAGAPVTQYFGPGTRLLVL.

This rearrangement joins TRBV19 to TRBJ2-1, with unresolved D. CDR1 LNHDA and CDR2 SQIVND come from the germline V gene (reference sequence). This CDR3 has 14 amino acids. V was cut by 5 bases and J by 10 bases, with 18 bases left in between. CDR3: CASSPDPLQVEQFF. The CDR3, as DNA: TGTGCCAGTAGTCCTGACCCATTACAAGTGGAGCAGTTCTTC.